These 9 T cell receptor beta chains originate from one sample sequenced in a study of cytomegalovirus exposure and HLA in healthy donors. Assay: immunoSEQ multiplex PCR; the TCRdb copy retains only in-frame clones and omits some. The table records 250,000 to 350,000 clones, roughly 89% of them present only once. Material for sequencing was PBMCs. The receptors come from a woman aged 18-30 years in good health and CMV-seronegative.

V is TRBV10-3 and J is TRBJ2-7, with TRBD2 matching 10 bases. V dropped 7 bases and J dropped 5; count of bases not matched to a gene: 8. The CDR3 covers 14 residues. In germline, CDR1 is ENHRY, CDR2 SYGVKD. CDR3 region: CAIKRVAGGDEQYF. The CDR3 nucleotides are TGTGCCATCAAGCGGGTAGCGGGAGGAGACGAGCAGTACTTC.

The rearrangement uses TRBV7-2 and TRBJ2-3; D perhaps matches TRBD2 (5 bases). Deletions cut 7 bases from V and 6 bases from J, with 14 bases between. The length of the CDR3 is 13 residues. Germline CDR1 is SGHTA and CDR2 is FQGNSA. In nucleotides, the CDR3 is TGTGCCAGCACCCTCGGACCGGGGGATACGCAGTATTTT. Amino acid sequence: CASTLGPGDTQYF.

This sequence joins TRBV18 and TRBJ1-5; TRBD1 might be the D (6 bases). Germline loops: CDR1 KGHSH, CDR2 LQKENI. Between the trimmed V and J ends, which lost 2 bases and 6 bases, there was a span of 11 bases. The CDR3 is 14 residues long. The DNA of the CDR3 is TGTGCCAGCTCACCAGAGGGGGTGGGTCAGCCCCAGCATTTT. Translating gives CASSPEGVGQPQHF.

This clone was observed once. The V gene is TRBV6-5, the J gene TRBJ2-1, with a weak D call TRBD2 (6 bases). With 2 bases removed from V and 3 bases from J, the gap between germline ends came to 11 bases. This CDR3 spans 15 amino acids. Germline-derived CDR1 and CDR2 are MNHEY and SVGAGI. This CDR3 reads CASSYGSGYYNEQFF. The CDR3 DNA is TGTGCCAGCAGTTACGGTAGCGGATACTACAATGAGCAGTTCTTC.

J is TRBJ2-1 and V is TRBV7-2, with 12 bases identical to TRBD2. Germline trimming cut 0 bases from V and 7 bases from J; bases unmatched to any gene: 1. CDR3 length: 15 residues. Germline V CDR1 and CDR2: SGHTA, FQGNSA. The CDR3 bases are TGTGCCAGCAGCTTAGCCACTAGCGGGAGGAATGAGCAGTTCTTC. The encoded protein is CASSLATSGRNEQFF.

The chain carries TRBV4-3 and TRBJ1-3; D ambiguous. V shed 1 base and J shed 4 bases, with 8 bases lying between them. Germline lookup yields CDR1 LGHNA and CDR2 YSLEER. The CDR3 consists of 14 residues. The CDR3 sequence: CASSQGAQGNTIYF. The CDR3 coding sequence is TGCGCCAGCAGCCAAGGTGCACAGGGAAACACCATATATTTT.

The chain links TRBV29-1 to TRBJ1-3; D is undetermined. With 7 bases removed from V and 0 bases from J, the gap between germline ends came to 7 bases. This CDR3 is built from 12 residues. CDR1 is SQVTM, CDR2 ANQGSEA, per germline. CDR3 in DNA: TGCAGCGGAGGATCCTCTGGAAACACCATATATTTT. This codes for CSGGSSGNTIYF.

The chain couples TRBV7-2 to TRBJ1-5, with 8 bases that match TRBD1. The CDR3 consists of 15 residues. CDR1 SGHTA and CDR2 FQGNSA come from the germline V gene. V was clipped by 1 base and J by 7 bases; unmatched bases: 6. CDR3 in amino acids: CASSLVAQGAQPQHF. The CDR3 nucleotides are TGTGCCAGCAGCTTAGTGGCGCAGGGGGCACAGCCCCAGCATTTT. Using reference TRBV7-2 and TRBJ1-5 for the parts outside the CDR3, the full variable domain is GAGVSQSPSNKVTEKGKDVELRCDPISGHTALYWYRQSLGQGLEFLIYFQGNSAPDKSGLPSDRFSAERTGGSVSTLTIQRTQQEDSAVYLCASSLVAQGAQPQHFGDGTRLSIL.

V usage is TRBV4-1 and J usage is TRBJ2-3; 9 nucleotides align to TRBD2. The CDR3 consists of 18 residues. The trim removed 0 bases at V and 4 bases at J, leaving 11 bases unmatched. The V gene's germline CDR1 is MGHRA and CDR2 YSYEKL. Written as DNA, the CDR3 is TGCGCCAGCAGCCAAGATCGGGCTAGCGGGACCTCGGCAGATACGCAGTATTTT. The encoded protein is CASSQDRASGTSADTQYF.